This T cell receptor (beta chain) was sequenced in a study of blood T cells in healthy people across ages. PCR was performed a second time for about 7 to 12 cycles using a sample-barcoded 5' primer and a J-beta primer mix. TCRdb re-called the 5' RACE reads through MiXCR, storing one row per CDR3 protein. Among about 1,400,000 distinct CDR3 sequences listed, 42% were seen once. V gave up 3 bases and J gave up 6 bases, with 13 bases separating them. The CDR3 loop spans 13 amino acids. CDR1 is DFQATT, CDR2 SNEGSKA, per germline (reference sequence). The sample taken for sequencing was blood. The chain couples TRBV20-1 to TRBJ2-3; D ambiguous. This receptor was obtained from a woman aged 18-29 years in good health. The CDR3 nucleotides read TGCAGTGCTAGTGGGCGGCCGGCGGATACGCAGTATTTT. Its protein product is CSASGRPADTQYF.